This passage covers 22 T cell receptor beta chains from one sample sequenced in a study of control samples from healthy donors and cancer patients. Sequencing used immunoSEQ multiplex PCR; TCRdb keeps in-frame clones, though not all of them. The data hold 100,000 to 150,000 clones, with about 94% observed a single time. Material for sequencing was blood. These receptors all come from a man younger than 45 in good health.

The CDR3 loop reads CASSQDLQGLTEAFF. The CDR3 DNA is TGCGCCAGCAGCCAAGATCTACAGGGGTTAACTGAAGCTTTCTTT. The rearrangement joins TRBV4-3 to TRBJ1-1; TRBD1 aligns across 7 bases. The ends lost 0 bases at V and 5 bases at J; junction bases unmatched: 6. The CDR3 spans 15 residues. CDR1 is LGHNA and CDR2 is YSLEER in the germline V gene.

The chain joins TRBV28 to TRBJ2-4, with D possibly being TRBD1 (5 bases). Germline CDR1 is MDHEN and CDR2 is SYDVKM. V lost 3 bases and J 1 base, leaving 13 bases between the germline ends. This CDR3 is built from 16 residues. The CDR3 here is CASSFRALAAKNIQYF. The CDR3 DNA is TGTGCCAGCAGTTTCAGGGCTCTGGCGGCCAAAAACATTCAGTACTTC. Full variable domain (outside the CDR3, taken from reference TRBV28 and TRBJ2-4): DVKVTQSSRYLVKRTGEKVFLECVQDMDHENMFWYRQDPGLGLRLIYFSYDVKMKEKGDIPEGYSVSREKKERFSLILESASTNQTSMYLCASSFRALAAKNIQYFGAGTRLSVL.

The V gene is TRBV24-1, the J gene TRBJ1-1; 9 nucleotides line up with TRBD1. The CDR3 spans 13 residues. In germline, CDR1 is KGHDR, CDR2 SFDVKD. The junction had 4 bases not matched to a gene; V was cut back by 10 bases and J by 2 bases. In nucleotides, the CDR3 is TGTGCCACTCGGGACAGGGCTAACACTGAAGCTTTCTTT. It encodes CATRDRANTEAFF.

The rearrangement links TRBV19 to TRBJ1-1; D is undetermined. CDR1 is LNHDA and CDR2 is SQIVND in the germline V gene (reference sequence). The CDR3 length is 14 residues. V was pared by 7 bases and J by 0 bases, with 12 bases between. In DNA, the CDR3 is TGTGCCAGTAATGAGGCCGAGGTGAACACTGAAGCTTTCTTT. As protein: CASNEAEVNTEAFF.

Here the CDR3 DNA reads TGTGCCAGCAGCCAAGATCGGGGCAACTCCTACGAGCAGTACTTC. It codes for CASSQDRGNSYEQYF. The rearrangement joins TRBV3-1 (or the pseudogene TRBV3-2) to TRBJ2-7; TRBD1 or TRBD2 may be the D gene (5 bases each). The CDR3 extends over 15 amino acids. Germline V gene lookup returns CDR1 LGHDT and CDR2 YNNKEL (reference sequence). With 0 bases removed from V and 0 bases from J, the gap between germline ends came to 9 bases.

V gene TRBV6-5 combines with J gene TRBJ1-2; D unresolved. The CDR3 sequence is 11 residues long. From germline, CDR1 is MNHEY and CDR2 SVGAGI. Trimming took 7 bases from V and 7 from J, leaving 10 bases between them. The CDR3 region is CASTDGVGYTF. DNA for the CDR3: TGTGCCAGCACCGACGGGGTTGGCTACACCTTC.

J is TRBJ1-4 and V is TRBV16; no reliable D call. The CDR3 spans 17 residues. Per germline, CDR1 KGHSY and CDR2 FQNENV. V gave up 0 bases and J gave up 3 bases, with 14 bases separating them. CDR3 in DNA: TGTGCCAGCAGCCAATCTTCCCGGGTCTCACCTAATGAAAAACTGTTTTTT. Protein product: CASSQSSRVSPNEKLFF.

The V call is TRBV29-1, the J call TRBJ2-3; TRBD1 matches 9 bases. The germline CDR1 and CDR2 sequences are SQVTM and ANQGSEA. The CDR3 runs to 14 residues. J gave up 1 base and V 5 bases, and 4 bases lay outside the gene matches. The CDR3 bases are TGCAGCGTTCCCCGGACAGGGGGCACAGATACGCAGTATTTT. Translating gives CSVPRTGGTDTQYF.

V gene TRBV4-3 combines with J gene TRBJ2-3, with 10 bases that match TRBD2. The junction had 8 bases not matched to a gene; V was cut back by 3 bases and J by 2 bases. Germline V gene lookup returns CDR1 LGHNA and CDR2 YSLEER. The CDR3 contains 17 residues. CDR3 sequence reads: CASSHNLAGAYTDTQYF. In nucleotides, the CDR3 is TGCGCCAGCAGCCACAATCTAGCGGGGGCTTACACAGATACGCAGTATTTT.

The CDR3 loop reads CASIQGPNTEAFF. CDR3 DNA: TGTGCCAGCATCCAAGGCCCGAACACTGAAGCTTTCTTT. The chain uses TRBV5-5 and TRBJ1-1; no clear D gene. Trimming cost V 6 bases and J 1 base, with 10 bases left between them. This CDR3 is built from 13 residues. CDR1 SGHKS and CDR2 YYEKEE come from the germline V gene (reference sequence).

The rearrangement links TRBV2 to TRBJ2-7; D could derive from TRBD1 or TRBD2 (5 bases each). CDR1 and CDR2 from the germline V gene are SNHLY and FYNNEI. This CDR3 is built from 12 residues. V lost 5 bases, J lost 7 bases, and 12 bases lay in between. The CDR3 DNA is TGTGCCAGCAGTTCAGGGACGTTAGAGCAGTACTTC. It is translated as CASSSGTLEQYF.

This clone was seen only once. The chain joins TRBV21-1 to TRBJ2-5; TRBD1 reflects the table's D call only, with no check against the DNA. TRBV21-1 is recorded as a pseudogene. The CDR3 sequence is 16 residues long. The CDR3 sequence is CASTAPLDTNQETQYF. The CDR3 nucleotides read TGTGCCAGCACCGCTCCCCTCGACACCAACCAAGAGACCCAGTACTTC.

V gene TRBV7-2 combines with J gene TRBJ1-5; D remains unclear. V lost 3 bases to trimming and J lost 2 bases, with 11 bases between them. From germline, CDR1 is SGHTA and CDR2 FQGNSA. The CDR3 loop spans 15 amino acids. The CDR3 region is CASSFGSIRNQPQHF. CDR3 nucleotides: TGTGCCAGCAGCTTTGGCAGTATTCGCAATCAGCCCCAGCATTTT.

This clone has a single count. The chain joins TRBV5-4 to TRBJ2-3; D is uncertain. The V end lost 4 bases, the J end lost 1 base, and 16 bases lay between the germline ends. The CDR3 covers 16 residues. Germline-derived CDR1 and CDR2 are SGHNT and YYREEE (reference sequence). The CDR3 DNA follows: TGTGCCAGCAGCGACGGCCGAGCTCGCCGCACAGATACGCAGTATTTT. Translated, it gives CASSDGRARRTDTQYF.

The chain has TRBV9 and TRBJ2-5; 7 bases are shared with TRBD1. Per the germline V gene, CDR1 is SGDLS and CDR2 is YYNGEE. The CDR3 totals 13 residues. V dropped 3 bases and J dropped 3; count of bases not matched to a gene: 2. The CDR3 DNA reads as TGTGCCAGCAGCGCGGGACAGAAAGAGACCCAGTACTTC. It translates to CASSAGQKETQYF.

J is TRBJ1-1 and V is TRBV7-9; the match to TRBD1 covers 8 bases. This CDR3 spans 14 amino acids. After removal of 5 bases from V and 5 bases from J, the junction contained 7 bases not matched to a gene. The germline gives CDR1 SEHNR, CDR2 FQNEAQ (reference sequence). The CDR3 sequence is CASSQKDRDTEAFF. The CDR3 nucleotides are TGTGCCAGCAGCCAGAAGGACAGGGATACTGAAGCTTTCTTT.

This CDR3 is CASSQYGIPGRDTQYF. CDR3 DNA sequence: TGTGCCAGCAGCCAGTACGGAATTCCCGGACGAGATACGCAGTATTTT. The chain uses TRBV3-1 (or the pseudogene TRBV3-2) and TRBJ2-3; the D is unclear. The V gene lost 3 bases and the J gene lost 5 bases, with 18 bases spanning the gap. The CDR3 consists of 16 residues. Germline V gene lookup returns CDR1 LGHDT and CDR2 YNNKEL (reference sequence).

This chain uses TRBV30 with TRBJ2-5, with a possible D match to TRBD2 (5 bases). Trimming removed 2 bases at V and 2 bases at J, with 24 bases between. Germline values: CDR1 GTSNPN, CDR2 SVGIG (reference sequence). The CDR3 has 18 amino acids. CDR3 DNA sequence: TGTGCCTGGAGTTTTCGAGACGGGCGAGGAGGCCTTCAAGAGACCCAGTACTTC. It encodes CAWSFRDGRGGLQETQYF.

The CDR3 region is CASSYSPGGGNQPQHF. The CDR3 DNA reads as TGTGCCAGCAGTTACTCGCCCGGGGGCGGCAATCAGCCCCAGCATTTT. The chain carries TRBV6-5 and TRBJ1-5, with D maybe TRBD1 (6 bases). CDR3 size: 16 residues. Germline-derived CDR1 and CDR2 are MNHEY and SVGAGI. V lost 0 bases to trimming and J lost 2 bases, with 11 bases between them.

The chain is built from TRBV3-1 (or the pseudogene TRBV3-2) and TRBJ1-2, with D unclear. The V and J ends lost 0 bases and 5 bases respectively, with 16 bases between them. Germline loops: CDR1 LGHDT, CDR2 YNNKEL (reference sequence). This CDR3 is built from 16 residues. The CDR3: CASSQDPGTRGYGYTF. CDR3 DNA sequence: TGTGCCAGCAGCCAAGATCCTGGCACACGAGGTTATGGCTACACCTTC.

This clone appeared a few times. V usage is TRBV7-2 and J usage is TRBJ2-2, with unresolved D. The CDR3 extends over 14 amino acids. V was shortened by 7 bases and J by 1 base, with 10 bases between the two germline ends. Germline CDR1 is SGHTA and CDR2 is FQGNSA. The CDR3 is CASKAVGNTGELFF. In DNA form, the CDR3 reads TGTGCCAGCAAGGCGGTTGGGAACACCGGGGAGCTGTTTTTT.

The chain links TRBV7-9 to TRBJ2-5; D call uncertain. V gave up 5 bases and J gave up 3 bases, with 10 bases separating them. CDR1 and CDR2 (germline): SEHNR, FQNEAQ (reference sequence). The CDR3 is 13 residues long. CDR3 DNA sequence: TGTGCCAGCAGCCCCCCAAGCGAAGAGACCCAGTACTTC. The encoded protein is CASSPPSEETQYF.